This is a list of T cell receptor beta chains from one sample in a study of cytomegalovirus exposure and HLA in healthy donors. Assay: immunoSEQ multiplex PCR; the TCRdb copy retains only in-frame clones and omits some. Of about 170,000 clones in the sample, approximately 82% were seen once. Sequenced material: PBMCs. These receptors came from a male donor in good health and CMV-seronegative. The CDR3 runs from the conserved cysteine through the conserved F or W. A D gene is named only where the DNA matches it firmly. Expanded clones get a size class; other rows say once, few or many, or leave the size out.

cdr3_aa: CASGTGRLDTEAFF; cdr3_nt: TGTGCCAGTGGGACAGGTAGGTTGGACACTGAAGCTTTCTTT; v_call: TRBV19; j_call: TRBJ1-1; clone_size: .; d_call: TRBD1
cdr3_aa: CASSQGTSGGNEQFF; cdr3_nt: TGTGCCAGCAGCCAAGGGACTAGCGGGGGGAATGAGCAGTTCTTC; v_call: TRBV14; j_call: TRBJ2-1; clone_size: .; d_call: TRBD2
cdr3_aa: CATSRGRISYEQYF; cdr3_nt: TGTGCCACCAGCCGCGGGAGGATCTCCTACGAGCAGTACTTC; v_call: TRBV15; j_call: TRBJ2-7; clone_size: .; d_call: TRBD2
cdr3_aa: CASSAGRDSLNTEAFF; cdr3_nt: TGTGCCAGCAGCGCCGGACGGGACAGTTTGAACACTGAAGCTTTCTTT; v_call: TRBV11-2; j_call: TRBJ1-1; clone_size: once; d_call: TRBD1
cdr3_aa: CASSTQGWSTEAFF; cdr3_nt: TGTGCCAGCTCGACCCAGGGATGGAGCACTGAAGCTTTCTTT; v_call: TRBV18; j_call: TRBJ1-1; clone_size: .; d_call: .
cdr3_aa: CASNPSGQGSANEQFF; cdr3_nt: TGTGCCAGCAACCCATCCGGACAGGGAAGCGCCAATGAGCAGTTCTTC; v_call: TRBV5-4; j_call: TRBJ2-1; clone_size: .; d_call: TRBD1
cdr3_aa: CASSSPSGQGETQYF; cdr3_nt: TGTGCCAGCAGCTCCCCCTCGGGACAGGGAGAGACCCAGTACTTC; v_call: TRBV7-9; j_call: TRBJ2-5; clone_size: once; d_call: TRBD1
cdr3_aa: CASSVADRGDSHYGYTF; cdr3_nt: TGTGCCAGCAGCGTAGCAGACAGGGGGGACTCCCACTATGGCTACACCTTC; v_call: TRBV9; j_call: TRBJ1-2; clone_size: once; d_call: TRBD1
cdr3_aa: CASSYTGQGGYNEQFF; cdr3_nt: TGTGCCAGCAGTTACACAGGACAGGGGGGTTACAATGAGCAGTTCTTC; v_call: TRBV6-5; j_call: TRBJ2-1; clone_size: .; d_call: TRBD1
cdr3_aa: CASSLGATSGNEQYF; cdr3_nt: TGTGCCAGCAGCTTAGGAGCCACTAGCGGGAACGAGCAGTACTTC; v_call: TRBV7-2; j_call: TRBJ2-7; clone_size: once; d_call: TRBD2
cdr3_aa: CASSQPGKLGGNEQFF; cdr3_nt: TGTGCCAGCTCACAGCCCGGGAAGCTAGGGGGCAATGAGCAGTTCTTC; v_call: TRBV18; j_call: TRBJ2-1; clone_size: .; d_call: .
cdr3_aa: CAISGQPGLAGVVEETQYF; cdr3_nt: TGTGCCATCAGTGGGCAACCGGGACTAGCGGGAGTGGTGGAAGAGACCCAGTACTTC; v_call: TRBV10-3; j_call: TRBJ2-5; clone_size: few; d_call: TRBD2
cdr3_aa: CASSVGRATEAFF; cdr3_nt: TGTGCCAGCAGCGTTGGGAGGGCCACTGAAGCTTTCTTT; v_call: TRBV9; j_call: TRBJ1-1; clone_size: .; d_call: .
cdr3_aa: CASSLEGVLVLDEQYF; cdr3_nt: TGTGCCAGCAGCTTAGAGGGGGTCCTCGTACTCGACGAGCAGTACTTC; v_call: TRBV7-8; j_call: TRBJ2-7; clone_size: .; d_call: .
cdr3_aa: CASSLRRARQPQHF; cdr3_nt: TGTGCCAGCAGTTTACGCAGGGCACGACAGCCCCAGCATTTT; v_call: TRBV6-5; j_call: TRBJ1-5; clone_size: .; d_call: .
cdr3_aa: CASSLLGGQETQYF; cdr3_nt: TGTGCCAGCAGCCTCTTGGGAGGCCAAGAGACCCAGTACTTC; v_call: TRBV5-4; j_call: TRBJ2-5; clone_size: .; d_call: .
cdr3_aa: CASSPGTGLFNEKLFF; cdr3_nt: TGTGCCAGCAGTCCGGGGACTGGACTGTTTAATGAAAAACTGTTTTTT; v_call: TRBV27; j_call: TRBJ1-4; clone_size: once; d_call: .
cdr3_aa: CASSQGPGYGYTF; cdr3_nt: TGTGCCAGCAGTCAGGGGCCTGGCTATGGCTACACCTTC; v_call: TRBV6-6; j_call: TRBJ1-2; clone_size: .; d_call: .
cdr3_aa: CASSGLSGTGGYNEQFF; cdr3_nt: TGTGCCAGTAGTGGGTTATCCGGGACAGGAGGATACAATGAGCAGTTCTTC; v_call: TRBV19; j_call: TRBJ2-1; clone_size: .; d_call: TRBD1
cdr3_aa: CSAREIGEQFF; cdr3_nt: TGCAGTGCACGGGAGATCGGGGAGCAGTTCTTC; v_call: TRBV20-1; j_call: TRBJ2-1; clone_size: .; d_call: .
cdr3_aa: CASSYVTGLRETQYF; cdr3_nt: TGTGCCAGCAGTTACGTGACAGGGCTTCGGGAGACCCAGTACTTC; v_call: TRBV6-5; j_call: TRBJ2-5; clone_size: few; d_call: TRBD1
cdr3_aa: CASSHKNEKLFF; cdr3_nt: TGTGCCAGTAGTCACAAGAATGAAAAACTGTTTTTT; v_call: TRBV19; j_call: TRBJ1-4; clone_size: .; d_call: .
cdr3_aa: CASSPGGWTEAFF; cdr3_nt: TGTGCCAGCAGCCCAGGGGGCTGGACTGAAGCTTTCTTT; v_call: TRBV7-7; j_call: TRBJ1-1; clone_size: .; d_call: TRBD1
cdr3_aa: CASSYERGGRNEQFF; cdr3_nt: TGTGCCAGCAGTTACGAGAGGGGGGGCCGGAATGAGCAGTTCTTC; v_call: TRBV6-6; j_call: TRBJ2-1; clone_size: .; d_call: .
cdr3_aa: CASSVGDRYSEAFF; cdr3_nt: TGTGCCAGCAGCGTAGGGGACAGGTATTCTGAAGCTTTCTTT; v_call: TRBV9; j_call: TRBJ1-1; clone_size: .; d_call: TRBD1
cdr3_aa: CASSAGPGGPGYTF; cdr3_nt: TGTGCCAGCAGCGCAGGGCCAGGGGGCCCTGGCTACACCTTC; v_call: TRBV7-3; j_call: TRBJ1-2; clone_size: few; d_call: TRBD1
cdr3_aa: CASSVASGTDLAQDTQYF; cdr3_nt: TGTGCCAGCAGCGTAGCTAGCGGGACCGATTTAGCACAAGATACGCAGTATTTT; v_call: TRBV9; j_call: TRBJ2-3; clone_size: .; d_call: TRBD2
cdr3_aa: CASSSELPGTSNAWDEQFF; cdr3_nt: TGTGCCAGCAGTTCCGAACTCCCCGGGACTAGCAATGCCTGGGATGAGCAGTTCTTC; v_call: TRBV27; j_call: TRBJ2-1; clone_size: .; d_call: TRBD2
cdr3_aa: CASSRDRPAPSEQYF; cdr3_nt: TGTGCCAGTTCCCGGGACAGACCTGCCCCATCCGAGCAGTACTTC; v_call: TRBV19; j_call: TRBJ2-7; clone_size: .; d_call: TRBD1
cdr3_aa: CARGRVWTYEQYF; cdr3_nt: TGTGCCAGGGGCAGGGTGTGGACCTACGAGCAGTACTTC; v_call: TRBV28; j_call: TRBJ2-7; clone_size: .; d_call: .
cdr3_aa: CASSLAGQDNEQFF; cdr3_nt: TGTGCCAGCAGCTTAGCGGGACAGGACAATGAGCAGTTCTTC; v_call: TRBV7-9; j_call: TRBJ2-1; clone_size: .; d_call: TRBD1
cdr3_aa: CASSSDRDQPQHF; cdr3_nt: TGTGCCAGCAGTTCGGACAGGGATCAGCCCCAGCATTTT; v_call: TRBV7-3; j_call: TRBJ1-5; clone_size: .; d_call: TRBD1
cdr3_aa: CASRFDRGRNQPQHF; cdr3_nt: TGTGCCAGCAGATTCGACAGGGGGCGCAACCAGCCCCAGCATTTT; v_call: TRBV2; j_call: TRBJ1-5; clone_size: .; d_call: TRBD1
cdr3_aa: CASRNQGDYGYTF; cdr3_nt: TGTGCCAGCAGGAATCAGGGGGACTATGGCTACACCTTC; v_call: TRBV5-6; j_call: TRBJ1-2; clone_size: .; d_call: TRBD1
cdr3_aa: CASSEVDRGMRGYTF; cdr3_nt: TGTGCCAGCAGTGAAGTGGACAGGGGGATGAGAGGCTACACCTTC; v_call: TRBV6-1; j_call: TRBJ1-2; clone_size: .; d_call: TRBD1